These 10 T cell receptor beta chains were all obtained from the same sample, sequenced in a study of shared clonotypes between healthy human individuals (dated by TCRdb to about 2020). CD8 naive samples were CD45RO-negative cells positively selected for CCR7, giving a CD45RA+CCR7+ population that excluded TemRA cells. Library preparation was by the immunoSEQ multiplex PCR assay. TCRdb holds this immuneACCESS table with in-frame rearrangements only. Some clones are missing; in checked studies, unresolved V genes explain under half, and the rest has no known cause. Within this sample are about 820,000 clones, with 80% to 95% of them counted one time only. The ten largest clones capture 24% of the sample. Sequences were obtained from naive CD8+ T cells sorted from blood. This specimen's cell subset or site label, per the study, means: CD45RA+CCR7+. These receptors all stem from a man aged 25-45 years in good health.

The V gene is TRBV27, the J gene TRBJ2-2, with D uncertain. V gave up 3 bases and J gave up 4 bases, with 3 bases separating them. In germline, CDR1 is MNHEY, CDR2 SMNVEV (reference sequence). This CDR3 has 12 residues. The CDR3 sequence is CASSLVTGELFF. The CDR3 nucleotides are TGTGCCAGCAGTTTGGTCACCGGGGAGCTGTTTTTT.

The rearrangement uses TRBV14 and TRBJ1-1, with unresolved D. CDR1 and CDR2 (germline): SGHDN, FVKESK. The CDR3 totals 15 residues. V lost 1 base and J lost 3, with 12 bases in between. The CDR3 region has the DNA TGTGCCAGCAGCCAAGTCTCCGGGTTCTACACTGAAGCTTTCTTT. Its translation: CASSQVSGFYTEAFF.

This clone was seen just once. The chain uses TRBV2 and TRBJ1-5, with D uncertain. This CDR3 is 15 amino acids long. Trimming cost V 2 bases and J 4 bases, with 12 bases left between them. Germline CDR1 and CDR2: SNHLY and FYNNEI. CDR3 DNA: TGTGCCAGCAGTGAACCTGGGCAGAGTAATCAGCCCCAGCATTTT. This codes for CASSEPGQSNQPQHF. Based on the CDR3 plus reference TRBV2 and TRBJ1-5, the full variable domain is EPEVTQTPSHQVTQMGQEVILRCVPISNHLYFYWYRQILGQKVEFLVSFYNNEISEKSEIFDDQFSVERPDGSNFTLKIRSTKLEDSAMYFCASSEPGQSNQPQHFGDGTRLSIL.

A few counts support this clone. The CDR3 DNA is TGTGCCAGCAGACTCGACAGGGCTTTCGGCTACACCTTC. This codes for CASRLDRAFGYTF. V usage is TRBV28 and J usage is TRBJ1-2; 7 bases align to TRBD1. The V gene end was trimmed by 6 bases and the J gene end by 8 bases; junction bases not matched to a gene: 9. The CDR3 runs to 13 residues. Per germline, CDR1 MDHEN and CDR2 SYDVKM.

The chain uses TRBV5-1 and TRBJ2-7; D is perhaps TRBD1 (6 bases). Trimming left V 0 bases short and J 1 base short, with 11 bases between. The CDR3 runs to 15 residues. In germline, CDR1 is SGHRS, CDR2 YFSETQ. The CDR3 nucleotides are TGCGCCAGCAGCTTGGCGGGGACAAAGTCCTACGAGCAGTACTTC. Translated: CASSLAGTKSYEQYF.

The gene calls are TRBV6-5 and TRBJ2-5; either TRBD1 or TRBD2 may fit D (5 bases each). This CDR3 is 15 amino acids long. The V end lost 6 bases, the J end lost 2 bases, and 16 bases lay between the germline ends. Germline V CDR1 and CDR2: MNHEY, SVGAGI. The CDR3, as DNA: TGTGCCAGCAGCGACCGGGACGGTAGACAAGAGACCCAGTACTTC. Translated, it gives CASSDRDGRQETQYF.

The gene calls are TRBV9 and TRBJ1-3; possible D gene TRBD1, 5 bases. Trimming removed 0 bases at V and 3 bases at J, with 10 bases between. The CDR3 runs to 15 residues. From germline, CDR1 is SGDLS and CDR2 YYNGEE. The CDR3 coding sequence is TGTGCCAGCAGCGTAGGCGCGGGACTTGGAAACACCATATATTTT. Its translation: CASSVGAGLGNTIYF.

This clone has just one count. This chain uses TRBV27 with TRBJ2-4, with D unclear. The germline gives CDR1 MNHEY, CDR2 SMNVEV (reference sequence). The V end lost 0 bases, the J end lost 0 bases, and 9 bases lay between the germline ends. The CDR3 length is 16 residues. CDR3 DNA sequence: TGTGCCAGCAGTTTATCGATCCCCGTAGCCAAAAACATTCAGTACTTC. Encoded protein: CASSLSIPVAKNIQYF.

The chain is built from TRBV11-2 and TRBJ2-7; D remains ambiguous. CDR1 and CDR2 (germline): SGHAT, FQNNGV. The CDR3 runs to 13 residues. Between the trimmed V and J ends, which lost 5 bases and 6 bases, there was a span of 14 bases. CDR3 sequence (DNA): TGTGCCAGCAGCCCGGAGAATCGGGCCGAGCAGTACTTC. It yields the protein CASSPENRAEQYF.

V and J are TRBV2 and TRBJ1-5; D is ambiguous. CDR1 and CDR2 from the germline V gene are SNHLY and FYNNEI. The ends were cut back, 0 bases at V and 5 bases at J, with 5 bases in the middle. The CDR3 spans 13 residues. The CDR3 reads CASSEAGYQPQHF. The CDR3 nucleotides read TGTGCCAGCAGTGAAGCAGGATATCAGCCCCAGCATTTT.